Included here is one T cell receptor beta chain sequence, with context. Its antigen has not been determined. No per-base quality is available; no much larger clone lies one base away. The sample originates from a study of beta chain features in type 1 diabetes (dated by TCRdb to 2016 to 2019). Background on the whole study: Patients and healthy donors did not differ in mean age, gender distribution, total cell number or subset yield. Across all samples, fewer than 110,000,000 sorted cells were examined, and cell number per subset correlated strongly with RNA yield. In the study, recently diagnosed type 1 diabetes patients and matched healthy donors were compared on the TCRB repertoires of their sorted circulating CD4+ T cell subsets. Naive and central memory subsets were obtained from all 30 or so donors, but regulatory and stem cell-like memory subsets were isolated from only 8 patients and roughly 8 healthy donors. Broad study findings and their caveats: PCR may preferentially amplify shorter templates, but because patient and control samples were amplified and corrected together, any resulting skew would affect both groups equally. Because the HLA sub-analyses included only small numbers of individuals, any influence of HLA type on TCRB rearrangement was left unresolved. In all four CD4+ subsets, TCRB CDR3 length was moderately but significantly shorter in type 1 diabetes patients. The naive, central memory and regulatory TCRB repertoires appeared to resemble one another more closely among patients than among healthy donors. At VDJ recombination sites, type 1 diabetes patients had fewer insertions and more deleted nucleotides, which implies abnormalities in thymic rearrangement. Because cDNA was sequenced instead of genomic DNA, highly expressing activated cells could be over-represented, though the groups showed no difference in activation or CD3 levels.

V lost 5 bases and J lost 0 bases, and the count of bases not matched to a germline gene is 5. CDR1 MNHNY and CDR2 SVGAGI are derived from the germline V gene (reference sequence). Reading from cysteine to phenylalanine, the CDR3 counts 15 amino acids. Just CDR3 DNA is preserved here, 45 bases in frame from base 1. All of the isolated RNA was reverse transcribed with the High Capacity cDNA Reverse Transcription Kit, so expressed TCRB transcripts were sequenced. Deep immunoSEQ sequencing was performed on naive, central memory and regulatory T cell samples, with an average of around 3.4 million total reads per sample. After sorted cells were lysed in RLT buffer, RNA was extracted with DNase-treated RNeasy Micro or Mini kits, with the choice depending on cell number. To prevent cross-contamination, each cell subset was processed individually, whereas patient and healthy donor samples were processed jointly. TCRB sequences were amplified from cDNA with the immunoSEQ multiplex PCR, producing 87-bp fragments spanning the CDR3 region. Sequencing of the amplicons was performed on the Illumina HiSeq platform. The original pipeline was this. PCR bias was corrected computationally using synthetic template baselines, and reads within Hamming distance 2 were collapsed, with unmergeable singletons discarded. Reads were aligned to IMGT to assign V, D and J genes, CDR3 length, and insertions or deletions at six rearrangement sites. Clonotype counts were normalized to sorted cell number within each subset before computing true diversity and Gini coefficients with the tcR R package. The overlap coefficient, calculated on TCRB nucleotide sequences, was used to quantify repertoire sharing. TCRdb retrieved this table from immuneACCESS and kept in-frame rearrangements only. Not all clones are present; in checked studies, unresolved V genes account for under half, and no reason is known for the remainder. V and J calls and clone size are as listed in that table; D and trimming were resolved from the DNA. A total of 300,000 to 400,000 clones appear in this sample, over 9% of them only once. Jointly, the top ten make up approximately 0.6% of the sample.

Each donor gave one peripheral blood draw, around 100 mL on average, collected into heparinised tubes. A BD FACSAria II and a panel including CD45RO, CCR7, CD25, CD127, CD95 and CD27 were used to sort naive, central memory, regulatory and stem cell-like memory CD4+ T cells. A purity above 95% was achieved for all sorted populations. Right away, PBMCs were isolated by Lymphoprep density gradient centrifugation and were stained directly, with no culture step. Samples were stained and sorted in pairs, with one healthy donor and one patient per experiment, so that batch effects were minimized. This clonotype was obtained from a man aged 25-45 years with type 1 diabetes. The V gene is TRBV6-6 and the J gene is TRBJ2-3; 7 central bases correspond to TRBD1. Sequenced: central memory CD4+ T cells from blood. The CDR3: CASSVQGQSTDTQYF. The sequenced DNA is TGTGCCAGCAGTGTACAGGGGCAGAGCACAGATACGCAGTATTTT.